This TCR beta chain is from a study of pediatric ulcerative colitis. Study results and limitations: Acute severe colitis showed lower rectal diversity from clonal expansions.

Turning to this clone: The antigen is undetermined.

Samples were sequenced at Survey level, maximum 500,000 reads. TCRdb's table, derived via immunoSEQ multiplex PCR, lists solely in-frame clones and lacks some. In the table there are about 16,000 clones, approximately 80% of which are singletons. CDR1 and CDR2 from the germline V gene are LNHDA and SQIVND (reference sequence). Trimming cost V 4 bases and J 3 bases, with 9 bases left between them. The CDR3 length is 13 residues. During colonoscopy, one to two rectal pinch biopsies were collected. Control subjects, colonoscoped for suspected IBD, had macroscopically and histologically normal endoscopy. The sequence was collected from a boy aged 10-17 years who was a control in a study of pediatric ulcerative colitis. The rearrangement joins TRBV19 to TRBJ1-1; D is unclear. Sequencing was carried out using gut tissue. The DNA for the CDR3 is TGTGCCAGTAGTAGAGATGTAGACACTGAAGCTTTCTTT. Translation: CASSRDVDTEAFF. Full variable domain (remainder filled in from reference TRBV19 and TRBJ1-1): DGGITQSPKYLFRKEGQNVTLSCEQNLNHDAMYWYRQDPGQGLRLIYYSQIVNDFQKGDIAEGYSVSREKKESFPLTVTSAQKNPTAFYLCASSRDVDTEAFFGQGTRLTVV.